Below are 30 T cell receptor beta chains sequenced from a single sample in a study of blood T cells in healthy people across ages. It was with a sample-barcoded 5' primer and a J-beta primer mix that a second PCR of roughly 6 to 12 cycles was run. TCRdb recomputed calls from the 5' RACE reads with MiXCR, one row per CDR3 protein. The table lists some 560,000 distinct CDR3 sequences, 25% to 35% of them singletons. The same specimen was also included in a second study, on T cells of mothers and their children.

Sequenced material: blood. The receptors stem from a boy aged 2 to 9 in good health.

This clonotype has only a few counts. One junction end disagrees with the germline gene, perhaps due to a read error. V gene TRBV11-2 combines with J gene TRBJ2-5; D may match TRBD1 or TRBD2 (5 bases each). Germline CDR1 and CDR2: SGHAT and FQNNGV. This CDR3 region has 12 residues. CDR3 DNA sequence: TGTGCCAGCAGCAGGAGAACCGGGACCGAGTTCTTC. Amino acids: CASSRRTGTEFF.

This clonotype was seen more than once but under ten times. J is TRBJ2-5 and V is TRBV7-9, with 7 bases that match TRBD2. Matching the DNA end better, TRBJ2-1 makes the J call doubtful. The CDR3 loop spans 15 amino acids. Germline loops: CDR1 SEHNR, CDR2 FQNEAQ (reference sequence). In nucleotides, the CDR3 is TGTGCCAGCAGCTTAGCGCCCGCGGGGGTCAATGAGCAGTTCTTC. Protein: CASSLAPAGVNEQFF.

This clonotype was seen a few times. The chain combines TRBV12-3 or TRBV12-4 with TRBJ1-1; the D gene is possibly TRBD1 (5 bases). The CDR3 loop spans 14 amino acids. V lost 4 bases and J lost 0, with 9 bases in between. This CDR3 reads CASSYGTVNTEAFF. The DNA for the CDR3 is TGTGCCAGCAGTTACGGGACGGTGAACACTGAAGCTTTCTTT.

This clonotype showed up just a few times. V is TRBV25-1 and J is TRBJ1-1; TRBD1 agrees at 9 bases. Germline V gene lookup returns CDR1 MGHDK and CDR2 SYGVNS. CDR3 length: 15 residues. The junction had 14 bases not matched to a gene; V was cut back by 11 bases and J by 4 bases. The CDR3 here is CAGMRGGQGTTEAFF. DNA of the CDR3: TGTGCCGGCATGAGGGGGGGACAGGGAACCACTGAAGCTTTCTTT.

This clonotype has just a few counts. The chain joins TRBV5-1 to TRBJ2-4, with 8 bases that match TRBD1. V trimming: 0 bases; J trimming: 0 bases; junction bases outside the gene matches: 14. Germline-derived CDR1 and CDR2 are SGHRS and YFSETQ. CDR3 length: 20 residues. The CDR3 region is CASSLDPGQAIILAKNIQYF. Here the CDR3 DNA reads TGCGCCAGCAGCTTGGATCCGGGACAGGCGATAATCCTAGCCAAAAACATTCAGTACTTC.

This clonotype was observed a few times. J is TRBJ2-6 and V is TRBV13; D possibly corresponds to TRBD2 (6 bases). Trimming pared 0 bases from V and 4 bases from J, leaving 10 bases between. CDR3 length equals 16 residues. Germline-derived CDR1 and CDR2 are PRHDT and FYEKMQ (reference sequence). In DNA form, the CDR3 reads TGTGCCAGCAGCTTAGGGGGGGGAACAGGGGCCAACGTCCTGACTTTC. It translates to CASSLGGGTGANVLTF.

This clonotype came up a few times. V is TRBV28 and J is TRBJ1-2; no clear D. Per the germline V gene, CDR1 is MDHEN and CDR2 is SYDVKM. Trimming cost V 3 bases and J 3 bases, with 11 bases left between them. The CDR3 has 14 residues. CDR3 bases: TGTGCCAGCAGTTTTCGTGAACAGTACTATGGCTACACCTTC. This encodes CASSFREQYYGYTF.

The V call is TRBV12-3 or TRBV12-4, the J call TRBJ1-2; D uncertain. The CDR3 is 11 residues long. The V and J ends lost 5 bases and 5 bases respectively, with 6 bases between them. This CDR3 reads CASSTEYGYTF. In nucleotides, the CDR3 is TGTGCCAGCAGTACAGAATATGGCTACACCTTC.

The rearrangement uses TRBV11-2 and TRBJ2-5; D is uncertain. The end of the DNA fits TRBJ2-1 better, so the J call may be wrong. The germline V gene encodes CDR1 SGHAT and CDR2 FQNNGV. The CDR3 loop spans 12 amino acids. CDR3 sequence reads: CASSSPWDEQFF. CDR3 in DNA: TGTGCCAGCAGCTCCCCTTGGGATGAGCAGTTCTTC.

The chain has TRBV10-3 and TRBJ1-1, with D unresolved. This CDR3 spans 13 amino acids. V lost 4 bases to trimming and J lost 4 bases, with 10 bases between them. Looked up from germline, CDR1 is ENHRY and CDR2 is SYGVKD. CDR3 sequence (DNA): TGTGCCATCAGTGGGGAGGGAGGCACTGAAGCTTTCTTT. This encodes CAISGEGGTEAFF.

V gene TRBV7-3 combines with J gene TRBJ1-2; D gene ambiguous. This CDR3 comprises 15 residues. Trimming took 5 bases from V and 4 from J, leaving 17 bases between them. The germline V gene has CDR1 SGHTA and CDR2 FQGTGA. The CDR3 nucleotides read TGTGCCAGCAGCCTAGGAGACGGCTCAAGCTATGGCTACACCTTC. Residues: CASSLGDGSSYGYTF.

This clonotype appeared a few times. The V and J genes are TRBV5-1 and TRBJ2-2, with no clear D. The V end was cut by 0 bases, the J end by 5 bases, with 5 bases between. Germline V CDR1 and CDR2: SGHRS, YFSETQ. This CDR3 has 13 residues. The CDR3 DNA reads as TGCGCCAGCAGCTTGGTACCGACCGGGGAGCTGTTTTTT. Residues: CASSLVPTGELFF.

The CDR3, as DNA: TGTGCCAGCAGCTTAGTCCATCATCAGCCCCAGCATTTT. Protein: CASSLVHHQPQHF. V gene TRBV7-6 combines with J gene TRBJ1-5; D unclear. The CDR3 consists of 13 residues. CDR1 and CDR2 from the germline V gene are SGHVS and FNYEAQ. V lost 1 base and J lost 5, with 6 bases in between.

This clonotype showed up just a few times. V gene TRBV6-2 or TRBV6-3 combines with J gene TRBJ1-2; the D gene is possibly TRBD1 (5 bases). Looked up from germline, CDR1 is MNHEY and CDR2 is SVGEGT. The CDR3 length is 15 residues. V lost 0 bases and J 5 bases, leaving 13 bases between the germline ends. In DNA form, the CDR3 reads TGTGCCAGCAGTTACTCAGACCGGACACCTTATGGCTACACCTTC. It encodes CASSYSDRTPYGYTF.

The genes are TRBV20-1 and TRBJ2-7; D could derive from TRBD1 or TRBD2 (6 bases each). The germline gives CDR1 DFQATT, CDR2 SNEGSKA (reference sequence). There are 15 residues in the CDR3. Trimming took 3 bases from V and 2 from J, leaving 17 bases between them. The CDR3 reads CSASPGAGVAYEQYF. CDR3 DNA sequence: TGCAGTGCTAGTCCGGGGGCGGGTGTCGCCTACGAGCAGTACTTC.

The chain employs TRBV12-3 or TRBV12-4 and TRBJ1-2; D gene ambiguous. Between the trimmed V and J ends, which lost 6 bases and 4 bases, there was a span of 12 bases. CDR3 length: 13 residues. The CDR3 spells CASSTQRIYGYTF. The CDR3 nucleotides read TGTGCCAGCAGCACCCAACGGATCTATGGCTACACCTTC.

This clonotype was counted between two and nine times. The CDR3 region has the DNA TGTGCCAGCAGCCCCCAACTTGGGGGAGGCGGATGGGAGCAGTACTTC. Encoded protein: CASSPQLGGGGWEQYF. V and J are TRBV3-1 and TRBJ2-7, with D maybe TRBD2 (6 bases). The CDR3 spans 16 residues. The V end lost 4 bases, the J end lost 7 bases, and 23 bases lay between the germline ends. Germline V CDR1 and CDR2: LGHDT, YNNKEL (reference sequence).

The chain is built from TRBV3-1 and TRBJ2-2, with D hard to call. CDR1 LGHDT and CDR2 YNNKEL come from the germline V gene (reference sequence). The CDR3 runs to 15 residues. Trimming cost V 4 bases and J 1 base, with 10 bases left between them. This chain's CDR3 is CASSLRSRNTGELFF. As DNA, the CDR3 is TGTGCCAGCAGCCTAAGATCCAGGAACACCGGGGAGCTGTTTTTT.

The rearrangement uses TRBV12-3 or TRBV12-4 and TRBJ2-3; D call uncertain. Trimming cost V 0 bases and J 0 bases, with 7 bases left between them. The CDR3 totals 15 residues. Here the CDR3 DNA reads TGTGCCAGCAGTTTAGCCAGAGTGAGCACAGATACGCAGTATTTT. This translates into CASSLARVSTDTQYF.

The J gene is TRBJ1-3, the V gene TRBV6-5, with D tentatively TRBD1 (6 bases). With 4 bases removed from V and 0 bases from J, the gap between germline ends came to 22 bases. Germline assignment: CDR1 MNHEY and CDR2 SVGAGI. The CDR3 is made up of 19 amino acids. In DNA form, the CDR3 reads TGTGCCAGCAGTTCCCGGGACAAAGGGGGGGCCCTCTCTGGAAACACCATATATTTT. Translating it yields CASSSRDKGGALSGNTIYF.

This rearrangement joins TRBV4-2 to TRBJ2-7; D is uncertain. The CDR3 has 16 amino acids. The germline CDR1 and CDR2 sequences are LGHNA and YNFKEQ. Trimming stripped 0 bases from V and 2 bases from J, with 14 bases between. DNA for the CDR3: TGTGCCAGCAGCCAAGAGGCAAATGTTCGCGCCTACGAGCAGTACTTC. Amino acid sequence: CASSQEANVRAYEQYF.

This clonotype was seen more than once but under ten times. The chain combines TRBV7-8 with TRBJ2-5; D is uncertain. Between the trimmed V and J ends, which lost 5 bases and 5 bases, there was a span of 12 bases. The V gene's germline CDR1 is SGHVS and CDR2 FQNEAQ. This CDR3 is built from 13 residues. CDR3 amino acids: CASSDLALETQYF. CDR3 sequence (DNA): TGTGCCAGCAGCGATCTGGCTCTGGAGACCCAGTACTTC.

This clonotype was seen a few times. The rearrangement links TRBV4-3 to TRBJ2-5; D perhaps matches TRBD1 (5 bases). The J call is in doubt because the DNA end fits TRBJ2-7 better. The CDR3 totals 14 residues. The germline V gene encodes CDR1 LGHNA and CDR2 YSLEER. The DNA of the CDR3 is TGCGCCAGCAGCCAAGGACAGTTATCCTACGAGCAGTACTTC. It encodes CASSQGQLSYEQYF.

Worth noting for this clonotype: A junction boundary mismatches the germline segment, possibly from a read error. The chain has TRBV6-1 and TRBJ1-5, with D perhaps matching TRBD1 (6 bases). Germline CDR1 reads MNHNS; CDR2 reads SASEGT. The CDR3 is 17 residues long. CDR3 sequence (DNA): TGTGCCAGCAGCGAAGGAGGGGGAGGGTGGGGCAATCAGCCCCAGCATTTT. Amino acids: CASSEGGGGWGNQPQHF.

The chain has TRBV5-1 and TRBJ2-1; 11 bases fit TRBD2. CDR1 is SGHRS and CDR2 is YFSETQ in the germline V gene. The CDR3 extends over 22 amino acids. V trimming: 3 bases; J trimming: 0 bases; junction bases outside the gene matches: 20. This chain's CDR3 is CASSWPDSGRAPSLSSYNEQFF. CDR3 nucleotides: TGCGCCAGCAGCTGGCCCGATAGCGGGAGGGCCCCCTCCTTAAGCTCCTACAATGAGCAGTTCTTC. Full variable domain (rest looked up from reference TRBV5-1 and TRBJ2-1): KAGVTQTPRYLIKTRGQQVTLSCSPISGHRSVSWYQQTPGQGLQFLFEYFSETQRNKGNFPGRFSGRQFSNSRSEMNVSTLELGDSALYLCASSWPDSGRAPSLSSYNEQFFGPGTRLTVL.

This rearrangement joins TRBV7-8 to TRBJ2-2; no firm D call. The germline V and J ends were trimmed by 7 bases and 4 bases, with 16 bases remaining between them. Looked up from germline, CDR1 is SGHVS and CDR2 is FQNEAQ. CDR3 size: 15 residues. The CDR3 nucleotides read TGTGCCAGCATGAACCGGGCTCGGCTCACCGGGGAGCTGTTTTTT. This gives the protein CASMNRARLTGELFF. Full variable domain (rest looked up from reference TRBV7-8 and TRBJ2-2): GAGVSQSPRYKVAKRGQDVALRCDPISGHVSLFWYQQALGQGPEFLTYFQNEAQLDKSGLPSDRFFAERPEGSVSTLKIQRTQQEDSAVYLCASMNRARLTGELFFGEGSRLTVL.

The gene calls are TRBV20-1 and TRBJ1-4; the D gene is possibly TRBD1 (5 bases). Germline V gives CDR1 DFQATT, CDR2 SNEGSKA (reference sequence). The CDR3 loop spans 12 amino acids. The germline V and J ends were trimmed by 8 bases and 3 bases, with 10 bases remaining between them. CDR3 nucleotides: TGCAGTCAGACGGGGCCTAATGAAAAACTGTTTTTT. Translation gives CSQTGPNEKLFF.

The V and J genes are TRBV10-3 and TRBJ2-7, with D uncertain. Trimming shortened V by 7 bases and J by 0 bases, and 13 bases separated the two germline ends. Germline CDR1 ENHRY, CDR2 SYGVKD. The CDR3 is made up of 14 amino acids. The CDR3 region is CAITPSGSSYEQYF. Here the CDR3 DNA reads TGTGCCATCACCCCGAGTGGCAGCTCCTACGAGCAGTACTTC.

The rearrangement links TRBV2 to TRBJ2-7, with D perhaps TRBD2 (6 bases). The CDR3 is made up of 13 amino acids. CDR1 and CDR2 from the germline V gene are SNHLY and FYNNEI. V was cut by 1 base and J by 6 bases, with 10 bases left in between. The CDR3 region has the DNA TGTGCCAGCAGTGAAGGCGCGGGGAGCGAGCAGTACTTC. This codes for CASSEGAGSEQYF.

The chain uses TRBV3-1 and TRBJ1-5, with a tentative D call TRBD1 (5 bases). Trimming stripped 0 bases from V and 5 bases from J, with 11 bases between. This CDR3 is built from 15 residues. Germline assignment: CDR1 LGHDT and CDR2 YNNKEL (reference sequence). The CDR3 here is CASSQDWGRDQPQHF. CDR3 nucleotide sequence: TGTGCCAGCAGCCAAGACTGGGGGAGGGATCAGCCCCAGCATTTT.